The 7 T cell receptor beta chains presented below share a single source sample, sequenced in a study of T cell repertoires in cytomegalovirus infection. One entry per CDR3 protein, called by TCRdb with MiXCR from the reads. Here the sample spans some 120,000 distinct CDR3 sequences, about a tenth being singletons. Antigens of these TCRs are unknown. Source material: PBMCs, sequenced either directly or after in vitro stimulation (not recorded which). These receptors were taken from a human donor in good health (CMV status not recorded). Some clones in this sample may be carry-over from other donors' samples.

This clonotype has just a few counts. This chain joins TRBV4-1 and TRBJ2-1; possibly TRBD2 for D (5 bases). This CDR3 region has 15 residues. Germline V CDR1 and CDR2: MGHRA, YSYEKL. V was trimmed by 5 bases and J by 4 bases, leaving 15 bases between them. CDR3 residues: CASSATGMAYNEQFF. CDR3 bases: TGCGCCAGCAGCGCAACCGGGATGGCATACAATGAGCAGTTCTTC.

Here the CDR3 reads CASSPNPGGRDYGYTF. CDR3 in DNA: TGTGCCAGCAGCCCCAACCCGGGGGGGAGGGATTATGGCTACACCTTC. J is TRBJ1-2 and V is TRBV7-3; TRBD1 might be the D (5 bases). CDR1 is SGHTA and CDR2 is FQGTGA in the germline V gene. This CDR3 comprises 16 residues. The V gene lost 5 bases and the J gene lost 5 bases, with 21 bases spanning the gap.

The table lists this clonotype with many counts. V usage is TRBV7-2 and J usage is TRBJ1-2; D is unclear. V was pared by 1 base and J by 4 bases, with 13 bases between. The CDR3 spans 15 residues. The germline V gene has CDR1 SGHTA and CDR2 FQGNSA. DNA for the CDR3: TGTGCCAGCAGCTTAGTCACTGTTGGGTTCTATGGCTACACCTTC. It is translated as CASSLVTVGFYGYTF.

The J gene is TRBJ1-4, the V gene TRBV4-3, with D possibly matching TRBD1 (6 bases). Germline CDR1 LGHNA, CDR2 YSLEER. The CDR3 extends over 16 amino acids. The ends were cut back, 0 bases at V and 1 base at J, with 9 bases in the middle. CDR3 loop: CASSQDRGGTNEKLFF. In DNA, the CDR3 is TGCGCCAGCAGCCAAGACAGGGGAGGAACTAATGAAAAACTGTTTTTT.

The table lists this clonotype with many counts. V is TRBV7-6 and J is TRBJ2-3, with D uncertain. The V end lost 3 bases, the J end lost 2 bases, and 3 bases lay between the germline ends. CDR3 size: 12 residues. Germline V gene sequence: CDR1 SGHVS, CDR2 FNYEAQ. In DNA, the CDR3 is TGTGCCAGCAGCTTCCACACAGATACGCAGTATTTT. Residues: CASSFHTDTQYF.

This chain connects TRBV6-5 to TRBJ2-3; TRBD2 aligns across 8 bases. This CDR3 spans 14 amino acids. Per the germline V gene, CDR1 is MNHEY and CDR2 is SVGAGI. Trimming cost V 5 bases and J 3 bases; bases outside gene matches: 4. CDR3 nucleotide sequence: TGTGCCAGCAGTCTACAGCGGGAGACAGATACGCAGTATTTT. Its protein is CASSLQRETDTQYF.

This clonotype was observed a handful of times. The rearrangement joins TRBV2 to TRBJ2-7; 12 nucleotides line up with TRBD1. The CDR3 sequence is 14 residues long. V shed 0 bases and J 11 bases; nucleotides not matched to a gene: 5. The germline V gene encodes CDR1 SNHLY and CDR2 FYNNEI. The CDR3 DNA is TGTGCCAGCAGTGAAGCTGGGACAGGGGGCGTAGAGTACTTC. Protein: CASSEAGTGGVEYF.